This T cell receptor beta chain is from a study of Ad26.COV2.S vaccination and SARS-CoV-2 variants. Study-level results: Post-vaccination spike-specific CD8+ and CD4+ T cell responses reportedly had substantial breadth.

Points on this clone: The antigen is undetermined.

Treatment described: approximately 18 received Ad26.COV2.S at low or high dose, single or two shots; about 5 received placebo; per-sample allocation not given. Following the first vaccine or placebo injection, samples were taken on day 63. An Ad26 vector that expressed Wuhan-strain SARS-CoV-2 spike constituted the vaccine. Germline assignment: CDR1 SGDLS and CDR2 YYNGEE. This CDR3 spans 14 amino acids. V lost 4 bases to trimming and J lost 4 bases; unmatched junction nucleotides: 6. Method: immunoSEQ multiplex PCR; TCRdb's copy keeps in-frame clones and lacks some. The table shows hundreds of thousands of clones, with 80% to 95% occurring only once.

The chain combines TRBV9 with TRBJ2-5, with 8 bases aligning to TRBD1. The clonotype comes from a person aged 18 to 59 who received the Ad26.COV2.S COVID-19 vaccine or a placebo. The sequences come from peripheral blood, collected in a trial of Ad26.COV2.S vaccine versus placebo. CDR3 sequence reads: CASSFGQGLETQYF. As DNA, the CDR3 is TGTGCCAGCAGCTTTGGACAGGGCTTAGAGACCCAGTACTTC.